This T cell receptor (beta chain) was captured in a study of T cell responses to AZD1222 COVID-19 vaccine. Study in general: Second doses at about 4 or about 12 weeks were pooled. Study results and limitations: Clonal diversity may have been underestimated, and the donors were mostly white British, with more females than males. CD4 TCRs covered the whole spike, strongest at regions 160-218 and 743-854. Compared with day 0, the breadth and depth of the Spike-specific TCR repertoire rose significantly after two doses of AZD1222.

Profiled with immunoSEQ multiplex PCR; TCRdb holds only in-frame clones, not every one. Among more than 80,000 clones listed, around 90% were seen once. Note on this clone: Antigen unknown.

The trim removed 3 bases at V and 4 bases at J, leaving 4 bases unmatched. The V gene's germline CDR1 is LNHDA and CDR2 SQIVND (reference sequence). This CDR3 contains 15 residues. The sequence was collected from an adult in good health. This chain connects TRBV19 to TRBJ2-3; 10 bases agree with TRBD2. The sample in question was peripheral blood, obtained on day 0 of AZD1222 vaccination. The CDR3 DNA is TGTGCCAGTAGTATCCTACTAGCGGGACCAGATACGCAGTATTTT. It yields the protein CASSILLAGPDTQYF.